Below, 18 T cell receptor beta chains from the same sample are listed, as sequenced in a study of blood T cell repertoires in COVID-19 (dated by TCRdb to about 2020). Preparation of the library involved the immunoSEQ multiplex PCR assay. Entries here come from immuneACCESS through TCRdb and include only in-frame sequences with V and J called. Some clones fail to appear in such tables; in the studies checked, an unresolved V gene covers under half of the shortfall, and the cause of the remainder is unknown. This sample lists 150,000 to 200,000 clones; 88% were detected once. The ten largest clones take up approximately 7% of the sample. The sequencing input was PBMCs or T cells enriched from blood (not recorded which). The receptors derive from a woman between 45 and 65 years old who had recovered from COVID-19.

The CDR3 DNA reads as TGTGCCAGCACTAATCAGGGTACGAACACTGAAGCTTTCTTT. Protein: CASTNQGTNTEAFF. V gene TRBV6-6 combines with J gene TRBJ1-1, with D possibly being TRBD1 (5 bases). This CDR3 region has 14 residues. Germline V CDR1 and CDR2: MNHNY, SVGAGI (reference sequence). V lost 7 bases and J 1 base, leaving 13 bases between the germline ends.

This chain uses TRBV30 with TRBJ2-1; D is perhaps TRBD1 (6 bases). V gave up 0 bases and J gave up 9 bases, with 12 bases separating them. Per germline, CDR1 GTSNPN and CDR2 SVGIG (reference sequence). The CDR3 is 13 amino acids. This CDR3 is CAWSVQWGREQFF. CDR3 nucleotide sequence: TGTGCCTGGAGTGTACAATGGGGGCGTGAGCAGTTCTTC.

This sequence joins TRBV9 and TRBJ1-2, with a possible D match to TRBD1 (5 bases). Trimming left V 4 bases short and J 7 bases short, with 17 bases between. Germline V lookup: CDR1 SGDLS, CDR2 YYNGEE. The CDR3 length is 14 residues. The CDR3 sequence is CASSFGTGLGGYTF. CDR3 nucleotides: TGTGCCAGCAGCTTCGGGACTGGGTTGGGTGGCTACACCTTC.

The chain combines TRBV12-3 or TRBV12-4 with TRBJ1-2; 10 bases fit TRBD1. The CDR3 sequence is 13 residues long. V dropped 6 bases and J dropped 4; count of bases not matched to a gene: 2. CDR3 residues: CASRRQGAYGYTF. The CDR3 DNA reads as TGTGCCAGCAGGAGACAGGGGGCCTATGGCTACACCTTC.

The V gene is TRBV6-1, the J gene TRBJ1-4; 8 nucleotides line up with TRBD1. Germline CDR1 reads MNHNS; CDR2 reads SASEGT. CDR3 length: 15 amino acids. J was trimmed by 8 bases and V by 3 bases; bases with no gene match: 8. The CDR3 nucleotides are TGTGCCAGCAGTGACCATATCAGGGGGCCAGAAAAACTGTTTTTT. Protein: CASSDHIRGPEKLFF.

The gene calls are TRBV3-1 (or the pseudogene TRBV3-2) and TRBJ2-5; tentative D call: TRBD2 (5 bases). CDR3 length equals 13 residues. Germline assignment: CDR1 LGHDT and CDR2 YNNKEL (reference sequence). Deletions cut 4 bases from V and 1 base from J, with 7 bases between. DNA of the CDR3: TGTGCCAGCAGCCTTGGACTCCAAGAGACCCAGTACTTC. Residues: CASSLGLQETQYF.

The V and J genes are TRBV11-2 and TRBJ1-2; possible D gene TRBD1, 6 bases. Germline CDR1 SGHAT, CDR2 FQNNGV. The V and J ends lost 1 base and 6 bases respectively, with 9 bases between them. The CDR3 is 13 residues long. CDR3 loop: CASSLVRTDGYTF. Written as DNA, the CDR3 is TGTGCCAGCAGCTTAGTACGGACAGATGGCTACACCTTC.

This chain connects TRBV7-2 to TRBJ1-1; TRBD1 agrees at 7 bases. CDR3 length equals 13 residues. J gave up 6 bases and V 5 bases, and 6 bases lay outside the gene matches. CDR1 and CDR2 (germline): SGHTA, FQGNSA. This chain's CDR3 is CASSVRQGAEAFF. CDR3 DNA sequence: TGTGCCAGCAGCGTGCGACAGGGAGCTGAAGCTTTCTTT.

The chain joins TRBV7-9 to TRBJ1-5; no clear D. Germline V gene sequence: CDR1 SEHNR, CDR2 FQNEAQ (reference sequence). Deletions cut 5 bases from V and 4 bases from J, with 15 bases between. The CDR3 length is 15 residues. The CDR3 bases are TGTGCCAGCAGCCCTCCGGGCCGGGGAAATCAGCCCCAGCATTTT. It specifies CASSPPGRGNQPQHF. Using reference TRBV7-9 and TRBJ1-5 for the parts outside the CDR3, the full variable domain is DTGVSQNPRHKITKRGQNVTFRCDPISEHNRLYWYRQTLGQGPEFLTYFQNEAQLEKSRLLSDRFSAERPKGSFSTLEIQRTEQGDSAMYLCASSPPGRGNQPQHFGDGTRLSIL.

This chain links TRBV30 with TRBJ1-4; the D is unclear. V gave up 0 bases and J gave up 0 bases, with 8 bases separating them. CDR3 length equals 15 residues. CDR1 and CDR2 (germline): GTSNPN, SVGIG (reference sequence). Here the CDR3 DNA reads TGTGCCTGGAGTGTACAGACCTCAACTAATGAAAAACTGTTTTTT. Protein: CAWSVQTSTNEKLFF. The full variable domain, completed using reference TRBV30 and TRBJ1-4, is SQTIHQWPATLVQPVGSPLSLECTVEGTSNPNLYWYRQAAGRGLQLLFYSVGIGQISSEVPQNLSASRPQDRQFILSSKKLLLSDSGFYLCAWSVQTSTNEKLFFGSGTQLSVL.

The chain joins TRBV10-3 to TRBJ2-7, with TRBD2 as a possible D gene (6 bases). V shed 3 bases and J shed 1 base, with 16 bases lying between them. The CDR3 loop spans 16 amino acids. CDR1 is ENHRY, CDR2 SYGVKD, per germline. The CDR3 reads CAISDPSGLGSYEQYF. The CDR3 DNA reads TGTGCCATCAGTGATCCGTCGGGACTTGGGTCCTACGAGCAGTACTTC.

The chain joins TRBV12-5 to TRBJ1-5; tentative D call: TRBD1 (6 bases). CDR3 size: 14 residues. The V end was cut by 6 bases, the J end by 8 bases, with 17 bases between. The V gene's germline CDR1 is LGHNT and CDR2 FRNRAP. CDR3 DNA: TGTGCTAGTGGCTCACTAGGGGGTCTGAAGCCCCAGCATTTT. Translating gives CASGSLGGLKPQHF.

V usage is TRBV19 and J usage is TRBJ2-7, with 10 bases lining up with TRBD1. Germline-derived CDR1 and CDR2 are LNHDA and SQIVND (reference sequence). The V segment lost 4 bases and the J segment 2 bases; nucleotides outside the gene matches: 8. This CDR3 region has 16 residues. The CDR3 region has the DNA TGTGCCAGTAGTAGGTGGGACAGGGGCCCTCCCTACGAGCAGTACTTC. Its translation is CASSRWDRGPPYEQYF.

This clone was seen a few times. DNA for the CDR3: TGCAGCGTTGTAAGGGGGCTCGGTGGCTACACCTTC. Encoded protein: CSVVRGLGGYTF. The V call is TRBV29-1, the J call TRBJ1-2; TRBD1 matches 7 bases. This CDR3 comprises 12 residues. Germline assignment: CDR1 SQVTM and CDR2 ANQGSEA. V was clipped by 4 bases and J by 7 bases; unmatched bases: 6.

This chain uses TRBV24-1 with TRBJ2-1; D is possibly TRBD1 (5 bases). The V end lost 1 base, the J end lost 6 bases, and 9 bases lay between the germline ends. In germline, CDR1 is KGHDR, CDR2 SFDVKD. The CDR3 sequence is 14 residues long. This CDR3 reads CATSDLGVLNEQFF. CDR3 bases: TGTGCCACCAGTGATTTAGGGGTCCTCAATGAGCAGTTCTTC.

CDR3 in amino acids: CASSLGRGGYEQYF. In nucleotides, the CDR3 is TGTGCCAGCAGCTTGGGCCGGGGTGGCTACGAGCAGTACTTC. The chain carries TRBV5-4 and TRBJ2-7; D is perhaps TRBD2 (5 bases). Germline lookup yields CDR1 SGHNT and CDR2 YYREEE (reference sequence). V gave up 0 bases and J gave up 3 bases, with 10 bases separating them. The CDR3 has 14 amino acids.

This chain joins TRBV27 and TRBJ2-5; 8 bases map to TRBD1. CDR1 is MNHEY, CDR2 SMNVEV, per germline (reference sequence). The CDR3 covers 14 residues. With V trimmed by 10 bases and J by 2 bases, 9 bases remained unmatched. The CDR3 sequence is CATDRGRGQETQYF. CDR3 DNA: TGTGCCACCGACAGGGGAAGAGGTCAAGAGACCCAGTACTTC.

This chain connects TRBV6-2 or TRBV6-3 to TRBJ1-5; the D gene is possibly TRBD1 (6 bases). Germline-derived CDR1 and CDR2 are MNHEY and SVGEGT. Trimming shortened V by 0 bases and J by 0 bases, and 12 bases separated the two germline ends. CDR3 length equals 17 residues. The CDR3 DNA reads as TGTGCCAGCAGTTACTCGGGCAGGGGATTTAGCAATCAGCCCCAGCATTTT. This translates into CASSYSGRGFSNQPQHF.